A selection of T cell receptor beta chains follows, all from one sample in a study of T cells in Graves' hyperthyroidism and ophthalmopathy. Using its own MiXCR run on the multiplex PCR reads, TCRdb lists one record per CDR3 protein. The sample has over 500,000 distinct CDR3 sequences, over 45% seen once. The source material was peripheral blood or thyroid tissue (not recorded which). Receptor source: an adult woman with Graves' disease, either hyperthyroidism or ophthalmopathy (not recorded which). The CDR3 runs from the conserved cysteine through the conserved F or W. Each record gives: J gene, clone size, D gene, V gene, CDR3 protein, CDR3 DNA. The D gene is left open where the match is weak. Clone size appears in some rows only: once, few, many, or a class for an expanded clone.

J gene: TRBJ1-1; clone size: few; D gene: NA; V gene: TRBV9; CDR3 protein: CASSVEAGTNTEAFF; CDR3 DNA: TGTGCCAGCAGCGTAGAGGCGGGCACGAACACTGAAGCTTTCTTT
J gene: TRBJ2-2; clone size: NA; D gene: NA; V gene: TRBV29-1; CDR3 protein: CSVDWGGELFF; CDR3 DNA: TGCAGCGTTGATTGGGGTGGGGAGCTGTTTTTT
J gene: TRBJ1-2; clone size: NA; D gene: NA; V gene: TRBV20-1; CDR3 protein: CSARDARARESYTF; CDR3 DNA: TGCAGTGCTAGAGATGCGAGGGCACGGGAGAGCTACACCTTC
J gene: TRBJ2-7; clone size: NA; D gene: NA; V gene: TRBV7-8; CDR3 protein: CASSYGDRPGYEQYF; CDR3 DNA: TGTGCCAGCAGCTACGGGGACCGTCCCGGGTACGAGCAGTACTTC
J gene: TRBJ1-4; clone size: NA; D gene: TRBD1; V gene: TRBV5-4; CDR3 protein: CASSFQGAGGDEKLFF; CDR3 DNA: TGTGCCAGCAGCTTTCAGGGGGCGGGGGGCGATGAAAAACTGTTTTTT
J gene: TRBJ2-7; clone size: many; D gene: NA; V gene: TRBV7-3; CDR3 protein: CASSPQGGGAEQYF; CDR3 DNA: TGTGCCAGCAGCCCACAGGGTGGAGGGGCCGAGCAGTACTTC
J gene: TRBJ1-6; clone size: NA; D gene: NA; V gene: TRBV7-9; CDR3 protein: CASSDAVSYNSPLHF; CDR3 DNA: TGTGCCAGCAGCGACGCCGTTTCTTATAATTCACCCCTCCACTTT
J gene: TRBJ2-7; clone size: NA; D gene: NA; V gene: TRBV6-2/TRBV6-3; CDR3 protein: CAANPRGAGYEQYF; CDR3 DNA: TGTGCCGCGAACCCGAGAGGGGCGGGCTACGAGCAGTACTTC
J gene: TRBJ1-6; clone size: many; D gene: NA; V gene: TRBV7-2; CDR3 protein: CASSPRQANSPLHF; CDR3 DNA: TGTGCCAGCAGCCCTCGACAGGCTAATTCACCCCTCCACTTT
J gene: TRBJ1-1; clone size: NA; D gene: NA; V gene: TRBV20-1; CDR3 protein: CSARSNPLGEAFF; CDR3 DNA: TGCAGTGCTAGAAGTAACCCGTTAGGTGAAGCTTTCTTT
J gene: TRBJ1-5; clone size: NA; D gene: NA; V gene: TRBV20-1; CDR3 protein: CSASTGQVRPQHF; CDR3 DNA: TGCAGTGCTTCAACGGGGCAGGTCCGGCCCCAGCATTTT
J gene: TRBJ2-5; clone size: many; D gene: NA; V gene: TRBV7-9; CDR3 protein: CASSLGGRVQETQYF; CDR3 DNA: TGTGCCAGCAGCTTAGGTGGGCGGGTCCAAGAGACCCAGTACTTC
J gene: TRBJ1-4; clone size: NA; D gene: NA; V gene: TRBV11-2; CDR3 protein: CAIKRGSEQNEKLFF; CDR3 DNA: TGTGCCATCAAACGGGGTTCCGAGCAAAATGAAAAACTGTTTTTT
J gene: TRBJ2-5; clone size: many; D gene: NA; V gene: TRBV6-6; CDR3 protein: CASGDTLQGTQYF; CDR3 DNA: TGTGCCAGCGGAGACACCCTCCAGGGGACCCAGTACTTC
J gene: TRBJ1-5; clone size: NA; D gene: NA; V gene: TRBV7-9; CDR3 protein: CASSTDGGQPQHF; CDR3 DNA: TGTGCCAGCAGCACGGACGGGGGTCAGCCCCAGCATTTT
J gene: TRBJ1-2; clone size: many; D gene: NA; V gene: TRBV12-3/TRBV12-4; CDR3 protein: CASSNPPSYGYTF; CDR3 DNA: TGTGCCAGCAGTAACCCACCCTCCTATGGCTACACCTTC
J gene: TRBJ1-6; clone size: many; D gene: TRBD1; V gene: TRBV15; CDR3 protein: CATSLDRGWDSPLHF; CDR3 DNA: TGTGCCACCAGCCTGGACAGGGGCTGGGATTCACCCCTCCACTTT
J gene: TRBJ2-5; clone size: many; D gene: TRBD1; V gene: TRBV6-5; CDR3 protein: CASSYTTGRETQYF; CDR3 DNA: TGTGCCAGCAGTTACACGACAGGGAGAGAGACCCAGTACTTC